This TCR beta chain was obtained from a study of CD8 T cells in ankylosing spondylitis. This clonotype was detected only a few times. As yet, its antigen is unknown. One entry per CDR3 protein results from TCRdb running MiXCR on the 5' RACE reads. The sample contains about 200,000 distinct CDR3 sequences, more than 5.5% of which appear only once. Study results and limitations: Clones tied to disease were said to be significantly enriched in matched ankylosing spondylitis synovial fluid. Apparently characteristic of ankylosing spondylitis blood was a TCR beta motif (about eight highly homologous variants).

Between the trimmed V and J ends, which lost 0 bases and 2 bases, there was a span of 14 bases. Germline V CDR1 and CDR2: DFQATT, SNEGSKA (reference sequence). CDR3 length: 15 residues. The clonotype comes from a male donor with ankylosing spondylitis. Material for sequencing was blood, either unsorted or a sorted T cell fraction (not recorded which). This chain links TRBV20-1 with TRBJ2-7; D is possibly TRBD1 (5 bases). The CDR3 DNA follows: TGCAGTGCTAGAGATCTCTTGCCAGGGACCTACGAGCAGTACTTC. Translating gives CSARDLLPGTYEQYF.